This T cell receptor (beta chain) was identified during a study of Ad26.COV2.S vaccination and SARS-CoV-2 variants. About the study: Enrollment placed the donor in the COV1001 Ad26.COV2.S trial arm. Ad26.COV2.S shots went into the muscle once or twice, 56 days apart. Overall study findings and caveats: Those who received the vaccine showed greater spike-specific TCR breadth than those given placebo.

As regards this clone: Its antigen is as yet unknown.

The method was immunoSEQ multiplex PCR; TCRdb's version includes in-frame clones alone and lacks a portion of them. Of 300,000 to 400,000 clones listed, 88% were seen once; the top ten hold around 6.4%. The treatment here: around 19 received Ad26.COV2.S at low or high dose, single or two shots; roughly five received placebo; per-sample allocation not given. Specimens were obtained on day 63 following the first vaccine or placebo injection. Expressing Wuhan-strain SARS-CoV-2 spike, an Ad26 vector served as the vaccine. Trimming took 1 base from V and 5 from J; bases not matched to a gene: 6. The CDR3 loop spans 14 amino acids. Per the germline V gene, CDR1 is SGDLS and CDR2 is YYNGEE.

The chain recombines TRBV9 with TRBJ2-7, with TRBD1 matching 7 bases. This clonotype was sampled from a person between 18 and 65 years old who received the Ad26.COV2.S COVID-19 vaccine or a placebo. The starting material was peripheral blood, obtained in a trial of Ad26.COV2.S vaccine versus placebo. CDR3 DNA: TGTGCCAGCAGCGTAAGGCAGGGGGACGACGAGCAGTACTTC. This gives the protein CASSVRQGDDEQYF.